The clone carrying this T cell receptor beta chain turned up a few times. The source of the sample is a study of human T cells and chemical hapten exposure. On the study more broadly: Yields of TCR per sample differed, chiefly owing to small differences in pooled library volume.

Researchers extracted total RNA from unfractionated whole blood. In the original analysis: With a range of 23,224 to 690,600, the median per sample was around 96,000 TCRs. TCRdb used MiXCR to reprocess the 5' RACE reads, holding one entry per CDR3 protein. These V and J calls are TCRdb output, not the study's own analysis. The sample consists of some 150,000 distinct CDR3 sequences, around 4.1% of them appearing once. Germline V gives CDR1 DFQATT, CDR2 SNEGSKA (reference sequence). The CDR3 extends over 14 amino acids. With 2 bases removed from V and 3 bases from J, the gap between germline ends came to 13 bases.

This TCR derives from a female donor in good health. The rearrangement uses TRBV20-1 and TRBJ1-2; TRBD1 might be the D (5 bases). CDR3 amino acids: CSARSTGLDYGYTF. The CDR3 DNA follows: TGCAGTGCTAGATCCACAGGTTTGGACTATGGCTACACCTTC.